The 28 T cell receptor beta chains listed next were all sequenced from one sample in a study of shared clonotypes between healthy human individuals. Assay used: immunoSEQ multiplex PCR; TCRdb lists only in-frame clones, some missing. Of approximately 1,500,000 clones listed, around 97% were seen once; the top ten hold approximately 1.1%. Sequencing was performed on naive CD4+ T cells sorted from blood. Subset indicated: CD45RA+ positively selected. The receptors originated from a young man in good health.

The rearrangement joins TRBV19 to TRBJ2-7, with 8 bases that match TRBD2. Losses at the gene ends were 4 bases for V and 2 bases for J; bases not matched to a gene: 4. The germline V gene has CDR1 LNHDA and CDR2 SQIVND (reference sequence). The CDR3 is made up of 14 amino acids. DNA of the CDR3: TGTGCCAGTAGTAGCCGGGAGGGTCCCTACGAGCAGTACTTC. Translating gives CASSSREGPYEQYF. The entire variable domain, with the rest obtained from reference TRBV19 and TRBJ2-7, is as follows: DGGITQSPKYLFRKEGQNVTLSCEQNLNHDAMYWYRQDPGQGLRLIYYSQIVNDFQKGDIAEGYSVSREKKESFPLTVTSAQKNPTAFYLCASSSREGPYEQYFGPGTRLTVT.

The chain recombines TRBV11-2 with TRBJ2-1; D gene unclear. V lost 5 bases to trimming and J lost 8 bases, with 13 bases between them. The CDR3 contains 13 residues. Germline V gene lookup returns CDR1 SGHAT and CDR2 FQNNGV. In DNA form, the CDR3 reads TGTGCCAGCAGCCCAATAGATTTTCATGAGCAGTTCTTC. Its translation: CASSPIDFHEQFF.

The V gene is TRBV11-3, the J gene TRBJ2-7; tentatively, D is TRBD1 (6 bases). V dropped 5 bases and J dropped 0 bases, with 11 bases sitting between them. Germline CDR1 is SGHNT and CDR2 is YENEEA. The CDR3 has 14 residues. The CDR3, as DNA: TGTGCCAGCAGCCCGGACAGAAACTCCTACGAGCAGTACTTC. Residues: CASSPDRNSYEQYF.

The chain has TRBV6-5 and TRBJ2-1; D not resolved. V dropped 4 bases and J dropped 5 bases, with 9 bases sitting between them. The germline V gene encodes CDR1 MNHEY and CDR2 SVGAGI. The CDR3 is 13 residues long. DNA for the CDR3: TGTGCCAGCAGTTTAAGGGCCAACAATGAGCAGTTCTTC. Translation: CASSLRANNEQFF.

This clone was recorded once. This sequence joins TRBV6-1 and TRBJ2-7; TRBD2 aligns across 8 bases. The ends lost 6 bases at V and 4 bases at J; junction bases unmatched: 5. The CDR3 covers 13 residues. CDR1 and CDR2 from the germline V gene are MNHNS and SASEGT. CDR3 DNA: TGTGCCAGCAGGACAGCTAGCGGGTACGAGCAGTACTTC. This encodes CASRTASGYEQYF.

The chain couples TRBV6-6 to TRBJ2-1; D not certain. Deletions cut 2 bases from V and 5 bases from J, with 10 bases between. CDR1 is MNHNY and CDR2 is SVGAGI in the germline V gene (reference sequence). The CDR3 length is 14 residues. CDR3 coding DNA: TGTGCCAGCAGTTACGCGGCGATCGACAATGAGCAGTTCTTC. Its translation is CASSYAAIDNEQFF.

V gene TRBV11-2 combines with J gene TRBJ1-2; 7 bases map to TRBD1. Trimming at V came to 6 bases and at J to 7 bases, leaving 11 bases not matched to a gene. CDR1 is SGHAT, CDR2 FQNNGV, per germline. CDR3 length: 14 residues. CDR3 DNA: TGTGCCAGCAGTTCACTACAGGGGCCACGTGGCTACACCTTC. It codes for CASSSLQGPRGYTF. Based on the CDR3 plus reference TRBV11-2 and TRBJ1-2, the full variable domain is EAGVAQSPRYKIIEKRQSVAFWCNPISGHATLYWYQQILGQGPKLLIQFQNNGVVDDSQLPKDRFSAERLKGVDSTLKIQPAKLEDSAVYLCASSSLQGPRGYTFGSGTRLTVV.

The chain has TRBV11-1 and TRBJ2-3, with TRBD2 identical over 9 bases. The CDR3 is 19 amino acids. The V and J ends lost 5 bases and 1 base, in that order; junction bases with no gene match: 16. The V gene's germline CDR1 is SGHAT and CDR2 FQDESV (reference sequence). CDR3 amino acids: CASSPGLSGRRSGTDTQYF. The CDR3 DNA reads as TGTGCCAGCAGCCCTGGCCTTAGCGGGAGACGCTCCGGCACAGATACGCAGTATTTT.

The rearrangement uses TRBV18 and TRBJ2-3; 11 bases line up with TRBD2. The germline V gene has CDR1 KGHSH and CDR2 LQKENI. With V trimmed by 3 bases and J by 3 bases, 2 bases remained unmatched. The CDR3 has 15 residues. CDR3 loop: CASSPWTSGTDTQYF. In nucleotides, the CDR3 is TGTGCCAGCTCACCCTGGACTAGCGGGACAGATACGCAGTATTTT.

Regarding this clone: In the same sample, other DNA sequences code for this CDR3. The chain recombines TRBV5-4 with TRBJ2-3, with D unresolved. This CDR3 region has 13 residues. Germline loops: CDR1 SGHNT, CDR2 YYREEE (reference sequence). V lost 4 bases, J lost 0 bases, and 6 bases lay in between. This CDR3 reads CASSTTSTDTQYF. The CDR3 bases are TGTGCCAGCAGCACCACTAGCACAGATACGCAGTATTTT.

The rearrangement links TRBV7-2 to TRBJ2-7; the D gene could be TRBD1 or TRBD2 (5 bases each). The CDR3 is 16 amino acids. Trimming cost V 3 bases and J 0 bases, with 15 bases left between them. Germline-derived CDR1 and CDR2 are SGHTA and FQGNSA. The CDR3 DNA is TGTGCCAGCAGCTTTAACTCAGCAGGGAGCTCCTACGAGCAGTACTTC. This translates into CASSFNSAGSSYEQYF.

V and J are TRBV7-3 and TRBJ2-1, with TRBD1 identical over 9 bases. This CDR3 comprises 15 residues. The ends lost 6 bases at V and 5 bases at J; junction bases unmatched: 8. Germline V gives CDR1 SGHTA, CDR2 FQGTGA. CDR3 coding DNA: TGTGCCAGCAGGCCGACCGGGACAGGGAACAATGAGCAGTTCTTC. It yields the protein CASRPTGTGNNEQFF. Looking up the rest from reference TRBV7-3 and TRBJ2-1 gives the full variable domain: GAGVSQTPSNKVTEKGKYVELRCDPISGHTALYWYRQSLGQGPEFLIYFQGTGAADDSGLPNDRFFAVRPEGSVSTLKIQRTERGDSAVYLCASRPTGTGNNEQFFGPGTRLTVL.

V is TRBV5-1 and J is TRBJ2-3, with D uncertain. Germline-derived CDR1 and CDR2 are SGHRS and YFSETQ. With 0 bases removed from V and 6 bases from J, the gap between germline ends came to 8 bases. CDR3 size: 13 residues. The CDR3 coding sequence is TGCGCCAGCAGCTTGGTGCTTGGGGATACGCAGTATTTT. Amino acids: CASSLVLGDTQYF.

V and J are TRBV19 and TRBJ1-5, with D tentatively TRBD1 (6 bases). The CDR3 runs to 14 residues. Trimming took 5 bases from V and 9 from J, leaving 17 bases between them. CDR1 LNHDA and CDR2 SQIVND come from the germline V gene (reference sequence). The CDR3 loop reads CASSGQRGLSPQHF. The CDR3 region has the DNA TGTGCCAGTAGTGGACAGAGGGGACTCTCGCCCCAGCATTTT.

The chain recombines TRBV28 with TRBJ1-5; D not certain. This CDR3 is built from 12 residues. Trimming took 3 bases from V and 9 from J, leaving 9 bases between them. Germline V gene lookup returns CDR1 MDHEN and CDR2 SYDVKM. The CDR3 is CASSLASTPQHF. The CDR3 DNA reads as TGTGCCAGCAGTTTGGCCAGTACGCCCCAGCATTTT.

Of note for this clone: The identical CDR3 is also encoded by other nucleotide sequences in the sample. V usage is TRBV2 and J usage is TRBJ2-1; weak D call: TRBD2 (5 bases). The V and J ends lost 5 bases and 0 bases respectively, with 11 bases between them. CDR1 is SNHLY and CDR2 is FYNNEI in the germline V gene. This CDR3 is built from 15 residues. CDR3 residues: CASSYRGSSYNEQFF. The CDR3, as DNA: TGTGCCAGCAGTTATCGGGGAAGCTCCTACAATGAGCAGTTCTTC.

The genes are TRBV5-3 and TRBJ2-7, with TRBD2 matching over 7 bases. TRBV5-3 is an ORF, and what it does is uncertain. The CDR3 sequence is 16 residues long. V dropped 3 bases and J dropped 3; count of bases not matched to a gene: 12. CDR3 sequence reads: CARSYTFCGSFYEQYF. The CDR3 coding sequence is TGTGCCAGAAGCTACACATTTTGCGGGAGTTTCTACGAGCAGTACTTC.

The chain is built from TRBV19 and TRBJ2-7; TRBD1 aligns across 9 bases. The CDR3 has 12 residues. Germline CDR1 LNHDA, CDR2 SQIVND (reference sequence). V shed 8 bases and J 3 bases; nucleotides not matched to a gene: 2. CDR3 residues: CASGTGFYEQYF. In nucleotides, the CDR3 is TGTGCCAGTGGGACAGGGTTCTACGAGCAGTACTTC. The full variable domain, in which reference TRBV19 and TRBJ2-7 provide the parts outside the CDR3, is DGGITQSPKYLFRKEGQNVTLSCEQNLNHDAMYWYRQDPGQGLRLIYYSQIVNDFQKGDIAEGYSVSREKKESFPLTVTSAQKNPTAFYLCASGTGFYEQYFGPGTRLTVT.

The V gene is TRBV30, the J gene TRBJ2-4; perhaps TRBD1 as D (5 bases). The ends were cut back, 1 base at V and 13 bases at J, with 14 bases in the middle. Per germline, CDR1 GTSNPN and CDR2 SVGIG (reference sequence). CDR3 length: 12 amino acids. Here the CDR3 DNA reads TGTGCCTGGAGTGAACTTCGACAGACACAGTACTTC. It translates to CAWSELRQTQYF.

The chain carries TRBV5-1 and TRBJ1-1; D remains unclear. Germline CDR1 SGHRS, CDR2 YFSETQ. The CDR3 runs to 15 residues. Trimming shortened V by 0 bases and J by 6 bases, and 15 bases separated the two germline ends. DNA of the CDR3: TGCGCCAGCAGCTTGGGTCCCTCAGGTTTTGCTGAAGCTTTCTTT. It specifies CASSLGPSGFAEAFF.

The gene calls are TRBV18 and TRBJ2-6; D gene unclear. V was cut by 3 bases and J by 2 bases, with 8 bases left in between. The length of the CDR3 is 15 residues. Germline-derived CDR1 and CDR2 are KGHSH and LQKENI. In DNA, the CDR3 is TGTGCCAGCTCACCTCTTTCGCCTGGGGCCAACGTCCTGACTTTC. Translating it yields CASSPLSPGANVLTF.

The chain couples TRBV6-5 to TRBJ2-1; TRBD1 matches 8 bases. From germline, CDR1 is MNHEY and CDR2 SVGAGI. V dropped 5 bases and J dropped 9; count of bases not matched to a gene: 12. This CDR3 is 15 amino acids long. The CDR3 region is CASSGRTGFSGEQFF. The CDR3 DNA reads TGTGCCAGCAGTGGCCGGACAGGGTTTTCGGGTGAGCAGTTCTTC.

Details on this clone: Other DNA sequences in the sample encode the same CDR3. The chain couples TRBV28 to TRBJ1-2; D uncertain. Germline lookup yields CDR1 MDHEN and CDR2 SYDVKM. V lost 5 bases and J lost 4, with 11 bases in between. This CDR3 has 13 amino acids. This CDR3 reads CASSLPGPYGYTF. The CDR3 DNA is TGTGCCAGCAGTCTACCTGGACCCTATGGCTACACCTTC.

The V gene is TRBV7-6, the J gene TRBJ1-2; D perhaps matches TRBD1 (6 bases). Germline V gene data show CDR1 as SGHVS and CDR2 as FNYEAQ. This CDR3 region has 13 residues. V was clipped by 1 base and J by 8 bases, with 11 bases between them. CDR3 residues: CASSLGDKGGYTF. DNA for the CDR3: TGTGCCAGCAGCTTAGGGGACAAAGGCGGCTACACCTTC.

The gene calls are TRBV19 and TRBJ1-5; D possibly corresponds to TRBD1 (6 bases). Trimming took 3 bases from V and 4 from J, leaving 19 bases between them. Germline lookup yields CDR1 LNHDA and CDR2 SQIVND (reference sequence). This CDR3 has 17 residues. The CDR3 loop is CASSIWIDWRGNQPQHF. The CDR3 coding sequence is TGTGCCAGTAGTATCTGGATAGATTGGAGGGGGAATCAGCCCCAGCATTTT.

This clone is a singleton in its sample. The chain links TRBV2 to TRBJ2-7; perhaps TRBD2 as D (6 bases). The V end lost 6 bases, the J end lost 5 bases, and 14 bases lay between the germline ends. CDR1 and CDR2 from the germline V gene are SNHLY and FYNNEI. CDR3 length: 13 residues. For the CDR3, the DNA is TGTGCCAGCAGCACCGGGACTCCCAACGAGCAGTACTTC. Amino acids: CASSTGTPNEQYF.

The V gene is TRBV19, the J gene TRBJ1-1; 7 bases are shared with TRBD1. CDR3 length: 16 amino acids. After removal of 4 bases from V and 1 base from J, the junction contained 9 bases not matched to a gene. Germline V gene sequence: CDR1 LNHDA, CDR2 SQIVND (reference sequence). CDR3 bases: TGTGCCAGTAGTACCACAAAGGGACAGTCGAACACTGAAGCTTTCTTT. This sequence encodes CASSTTKGQSNTEAFF.

The V call is TRBV5-4, the J call TRBJ2-2, with D perhaps assigned TRBD1 or TRBD2 (5 bases each). CDR1 is SGHNT, CDR2 YYREEE, per germline (reference sequence). The CDR3 spans 16 residues. Trimming stripped 3 bases from V and 1 base from J, with 13 bases between. In DNA form, the CDR3 reads TGTGCCAGCAGCTCCGGGACGGCAAGGAACACCGGGGAGCTGTTTTTT. This translates into CASSSGTARNTGELFF. Together with reference TRBV5-4 and TRBJ2-2, the CDR3 gives the full variable domain: ETGVTQSPTHLIKTRGQQVTLRCSSQSGHNTVSWYQQALGQGPQFIFQYYREEENGRGNFPPRFSGLQFPNYSSELNVNALELDDSALYLCASSSGTARNTGELFFGEGSRLTVL.